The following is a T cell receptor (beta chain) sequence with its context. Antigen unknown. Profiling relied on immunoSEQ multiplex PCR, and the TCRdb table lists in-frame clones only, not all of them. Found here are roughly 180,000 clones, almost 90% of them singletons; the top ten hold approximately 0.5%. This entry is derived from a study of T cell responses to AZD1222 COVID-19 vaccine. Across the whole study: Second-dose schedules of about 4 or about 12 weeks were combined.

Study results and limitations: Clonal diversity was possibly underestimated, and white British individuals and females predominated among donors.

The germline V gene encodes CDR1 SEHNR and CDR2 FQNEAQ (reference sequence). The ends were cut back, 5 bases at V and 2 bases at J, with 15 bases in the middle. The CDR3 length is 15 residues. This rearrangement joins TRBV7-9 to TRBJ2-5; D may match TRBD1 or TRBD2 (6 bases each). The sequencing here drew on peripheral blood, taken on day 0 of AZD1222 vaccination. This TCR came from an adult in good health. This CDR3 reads CASSEGWGAQETQYF. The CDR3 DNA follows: TGTGCCAGCAGCGAAGGGTGGGGGGCTCAAGAGACCCAGTACTTC. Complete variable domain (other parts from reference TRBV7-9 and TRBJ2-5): DTGVSQNPRHKITKRGQNVTFRCDPISEHNRLYWYRQTLGQGPEFLTYFQNEAQLEKSRLLSDRFSAERPKGSFSTLEIQRTEQGDSAMYLCASSEGWGAQETQYFGPGTRLLVL.